A selection of T cell receptor beta chains follows, all from one sample in a study of cytomegalovirus exposure and HLA in healthy donors. The data were produced by immunoSEQ multiplex PCR, yet TCRdb's version contains in-frame clones alone and is incomplete. The repertoire holds around 300,000 clones, with 88% as singletons. The sample was PBMCs. These receptors were taken from a man between 25 and 39 years old in good health and CMV-seronegative. The CDR3 runs from the conserved cysteine through the conserved F or W. D genes are given only for firm matches. Clone size is shown for a subset of rows, as once, few, many or a class of expanded clone.

size	V	D	J	CDR3	DNA
NA	TRBV7-2	TRBD2	TRBJ2-1	CASSWGLAARYNEQFF	TGTGCCAGCAGCTGGGGACTAGCGGCCAGGTACAATGAGCAGTTCTTC
NA	TRBV7-9	TRBD2	TRBJ2-1	CASSFAGGPLNEQFF	TGTGCCAGCAGCTTTGCGGGGGGGCCCCTCAATGAGCAGTTCTTC
NA	TRBV7-6	NA	TRBJ2-5	CASSLDRGTQYF	TGTGCCAGCAGCTTAGACCGAGGGACCCAGTACTTC
NA	TRBV7-9	TRBD2	TRBJ2-5	CASSPTGGETQYF	TGTGCCAGCAGCCCCACGGGAGGGGAGACCCAGTACTTC
NA	TRBV5-1	NA	TRBJ2-5	CASSLGQARNQETQYF	TGCGCCAGCAGCTTGGGGCAGGCCAGGAACCAAGAGACCCAGTACTTC
NA	TRBV4-1	NA	TRBJ1-1	CASSQEDRPSTEAFF	TGCGCCAGCAGCCAAGAGGACAGACCCTCCACTGAAGCTTTCTTT
few	TRBV5-1	NA	TRBJ1-2	CASSLAEGVSGYTF	TGCGCCAGCAGCTTGGCAGAGGGAGTCAGTGGCTACACCTTC
NA	TRBV7-9	TRBD1	TRBJ2-7	CASSASGTGIYEQYF	TGTGCCAGCAGCGCGTCCGGGACAGGGATCTACGAGCAGTACTTC
NA	TRBV6-5	NA	TRBJ1-2	CASSYSMVQGVGYTF	TGTGCCAGCAGTTACTCGATGGTGCAGGGTGTAGGCTACACCTTC
NA	TRBV9	TRBD1	TRBJ2-1	CASSSLDRGNEQFF	TGTGCCAGCAGCTCTCTGGACAGGGGGAATGAGCAGTTCTTC
NA	TRBV19	NA	TRBJ1-1	CASTVGRPGETEAFF	TGTGCCAGTACCGTAGGTAGGCCGGGGGAGACTGAAGCTTTCTTT
NA	TRBV18	NA	TRBJ2-5	CASSLSRGETQYF	TGTGCCAGCTCACTATCCCGAGGAGAGACCCAGTACTTC
NA	TRBV7-2	NA	TRBJ2-5	CASSLRLKAQYF	TGTGCCAGCAGCTTGCGGTTAAAGGCCCAGTACTTC
NA	TRBV7-8	TRBD2	TRBJ2-7	CASSLRGTSGGAYEQYF	TGTGCCAGCAGCCTCCGAGGGACTAGCGGGGGGGCTTACGAGCAGTACTTC
NA	TRBV18	NA	TRBJ1-5	CASSLGEYRDEGQPQHF	TGTGCCAGCTCACTTGGAGAGTACAGGGATGAAGGACAGCCCCAGCATTTT
NA	TRBV5-1	NA	TRBJ2-5	CASSLVGGGETQYF	TGCGCCAGCAGCTTGGTCGGGGGAGGTGAGACCCAGTACTTC
NA	TRBV5-4	NA	TRBJ1-4	CASSLGGSTNEKLFF	TGTGCCAGCAGCTTGGGCGGGTCAACTAATGAAAAACTGTTTTTT